The next 20 T cell receptor beta chains were all read from a single sample in a study of blood T cell repertoires in COVID-19 (TCRdb year 2020). Library prep was done by the immunoSEQ multiplex PCR assay. Not all clones reach the TCRdb copy of this immuneACCESS table, which keeps in-frame sequences only. Checked studies attribute under half of the gap to unresolved V genes and leave the rest unexplained. This sample comprises around 700,000 clones, 85% to 90% of them detected only once. Over 0.2% of the sample goes to the ten largest clones. The sample consisted of peripheral blood. These receptors were collected from a woman aged 18-29 years with acute or convalescent COVID-19.

This clone was seen just once. This chain links TRBV6-1 with TRBJ1-5, with 9 bases fitting TRBD1. Germline CDR1 and CDR2: MNHNS and SASEGT. This CDR3 region has 15 residues. The J segment lost 6 bases and the V segment lost 1 base, leaving 4 bases of the junction unmatched. CDR3 nucleotide sequence: TGTGCCAGCAGTGAAGGGACAGGGGAGTTTCAGCCCCAGCATTTT. It specifies CASSEGTGEFQPQHF.

For this clone: The sample has other DNA sequences that encode this CDR3 too. The rearrangement uses TRBV4-1 and TRBJ1-1; D might be TRBD1 (5 bases). Germline CDR1 is MGHRA and CDR2 is YSYEKL. The CDR3 contains 14 residues. V was trimmed by 3 bases and J by 2 bases, leaving 10 bases between them. In DNA, the CDR3 is TGCGCCAGCAGCCACCCGGGGGGAAACACTGAAGCTTTCTTT. Its protein is CASSHPGGNTEAFF.

This clone was observed a single time. J is TRBJ1-5 and V is TRBV5-1, with a weak D call TRBD1 (6 bases). Trimming left V 8 bases short and J 4 bases short, with 16 bases between. Germline V CDR1 and CDR2: SGHRS, YFSETQ. CDR3 length: 14 residues. In nucleotides, the CDR3 is TGCGCCAGTAACCTCGGGGACATAAATCAGCCCCAGCATTTT. Translation gives CASNLGDINQPQHF.

CDR3 amino acids: CASSAGGTGNLDTQYF. The DNA of the CDR3 is TGTGCCAGCAGCGCGGGAGGGACAGGGAATTTGGATACGCAGTATTTT. The chain is built from TRBV9 and TRBJ2-3, with D perhaps matching TRBD1 (9 bases). With 3 bases removed from V and 6 bases from J, the gap between germline ends came to 20 bases. CDR1 and CDR2 from the germline V gene are SGDLS and YYNGEE. CDR3 length equals 16 residues.

This clone was counted a single time. The V call is TRBV11-3, the J call TRBJ1-1, with 10 nucleotides matching TRBD1. CDR3 length: 14 residues. CDR1 and CDR2 from the germline V gene are SGHNT and YENEEA. V shed 5 bases and J 3 bases; nucleotides not matched to a gene: 3. The CDR3 region is CASSKGTGDTEAFF. CDR3 bases: TGTGCCAGCAGCAAGGGGACAGGGGACACTGAAGCTTTCTTT.

This clone was seen just once. The chain has TRBV19 and TRBJ2-2, with D maybe TRBD1 (6 bases). Germline lookup yields CDR1 LNHDA and CDR2 SQIVND (reference sequence). V was trimmed by 1 base and J by 5 bases, leaving 11 bases between them. The CDR3 is made up of 15 amino acids. The CDR3 spells CASSIGGGRTGELFF. Written as DNA, the CDR3 is TGTGCCAGTAGTATAGGTGGGGGCCGGACCGGGGAGCTGTTTTTT.

The V and J genes are TRBV6-5 and TRBJ2-3, with D possibly matching TRBD1 (5 bases). The CDR3 has 15 residues. The V gene's germline CDR1 is MNHEY and CDR2 SVGAGI. The V end lost 5 bases, the J end lost 0 bases, and 12 bases lay between the germline ends. The CDR3 nucleotides are TGTGCCAGCAGTAACGGACAAGCTAGCACAGATACGCAGTATTTT. It translates to CASSNGQASTDTQYF.

The chain has TRBV12-3 or TRBV12-4 and TRBJ1-1; TRBD1 might be the D (6 bases). V lost 1 base, J lost 8 bases, and 11 bases lay in between. The CDR3 covers 13 residues. The CDR3 bases are TGTGCCAGCAGTTTAGAGGGGGTTGGAGAAGCTTTCTTT. Its protein product is CASSLEGVGEAFF.

This clone was detected once. The genes are TRBV9 and TRBJ1-2; the D gene is possibly TRBD1 (5 bases). Trimming removed 3 bases at V and 6 bases at J, with 9 bases between. This CDR3 has 12 amino acids. Germline assignment: CDR1 SGDLS and CDR2 YYNGEE. The CDR3 reads CASSERGDGYTF. CDR3 sequence (DNA): TGTGCCAGCAGCGAGCGGGGGGATGGCTACACCTTC.

The V call is TRBV18, the J call TRBJ1-5; 8 bases are a match to TRBD1. The germline CDR1 and CDR2 sequences are KGHSH and LQKENI. V was clipped by 3 bases and J by 1 base; unmatched bases: 8. This CDR3 is built from 17 residues. The CDR3 protein is CASSPGTGVMSNQPQHF. The CDR3, as DNA: TGTGCCAGCTCACCTGGGACAGGAGTGATGAGCAATCAGCCCCAGCATTTT.

The gene calls are TRBV5-6 and TRBJ2-7; 7 bases line up with TRBD2. CDR1 is SGHDT, CDR2 YYEEEE, per germline. The V and J ends lost 4 bases and 7 bases, in that order; junction bases with no gene match: 14. The CDR3 is 15 residues long. In DNA, the CDR3 is TGTGCCAGCAGCCCATATAGCGGGTGGGGCCTGGAGCAGTACTTC. This sequence encodes CASSPYSGWGLEQYF.

V and J are TRBV11-3 and TRBJ2-2, with 9 bases matching TRBD1. V trimming: 0 bases; J trimming: 6 bases; junction bases outside the gene matches: 5. This CDR3 comprises 16 residues. From germline, CDR1 is SGHNT and CDR2 YENEEA. This chain's CDR3 is CASSLEGQGGSGELFF. Written as DNA, the CDR3 is TGTGCCAGCAGCTTAGAGGGACAGGGTGGTTCCGGGGAGCTGTTTTTT.

The chain is built from TRBV3-1 (or the pseudogene TRBV3-2) and TRBJ1-1, with a possible D match to TRBD1 (6 bases). The germline V gene encodes CDR1 LGHDT and CDR2 YNNKEL (reference sequence). Trimming cost V 4 bases and J 4 bases, with 16 bases left between them. This CDR3 comprises 15 residues. CDR3 sequence: CASSRRQDRGTEAFF. CDR3 coding DNA: TGTGCCAGCAGCCGTAGACAGGACCGAGGCACTGAAGCTTTCTTT.

V gene TRBV5-1 combines with J gene TRBJ1-2, with D maybe TRBD1 (5 bases). The CDR3 spans 15 residues. The germline gives CDR1 SGHRS, CDR2 YFSETQ. V shed 4 bases and J shed 6 bases, with 19 bases lying between them. CDR3 protein: CASSPLWDYRNGYTF. DNA of the CDR3: TGCGCCAGCAGCCCCCTTTGGGACTATCGGAATGGCTACACCTTC.

To note about this clone: A read error may be the cause here, since a much bigger clone is one base away. The same CDR3 can be traced to other DNA sequences in this sample. The V gene is TRBV27, the J gene TRBJ1-1; D perhaps matches TRBD1 (5 bases). This CDR3 is 13 amino acids long. From germline, CDR1 is MNHEY and CDR2 SMNVEV (reference sequence). Trimming left V 2 bases short and J 1 base short, with 5 bases between. CDR3 sequence reads: CASSLQGNTEAFF. CDR3 in DNA: TGTGCCAGCAGTTTACAGGGGAACACTGAAGCTTTCTTT.

The chain joins TRBV7-8 to TRBJ2-2; unclear D gene. CDR1 is SGHVS, CDR2 FQNEAQ, per germline. V shed 1 base and J shed 6 bases, with 12 bases lying between them. The CDR3 contains 15 residues. Here the CDR3 DNA reads TGTGCCAGCAGCTTAGTTCTCGTTACGGCCGGGGAGCTGTTTTTT. It translates to CASSLVLVTAGELFF.

CDR3 sequence (DNA): TGTGCCAGCGTCGGGACAGGGGTAATCCTGGGGAATTCACCCCTCCACTTT. Its protein product is CASVGTGVILGNSPLHF. V and J are TRBV7-3 and TRBJ1-6; 10 bases are a match to TRBD1. The CDR3 length is 17 residues. J gave up 7 bases and V 8 bases, and 14 bases lay outside the gene matches. CDR1 SGHTA and CDR2 FQGTGA come from the germline V gene.

The gene calls are TRBV30 and TRBJ1-1; D is uncertain. Trimming removed 5 bases at V and 3 bases at J, with 10 bases between. The CDR3 loop spans 12 amino acids. Germline CDR1 is GTSNPN and CDR2 is SVGIG (reference sequence). CDR3 in amino acids: CAWGRADTEAFF. CDR3 nucleotides: TGTGCCTGGGGGAGGGCGGACACTGAAGCTTTCTTT.

The genes are TRBV6-5 and TRBJ2-7; D remains unclear. The V end was cut by 7 bases, the J end by 4 bases, with 17 bases between. The CDR3 covers 14 residues. CDR1 and CDR2 (germline): MNHEY, SVGAGI. In nucleotides, the CDR3 is TGTGCCAGCACAGAGGCGAATCTCCTATACGAGCAGTACTTC. Amino acid sequence: CASTEANLLYEQYF.

This clone appeared a few times. V and J are TRBV6-5 and TRBJ1-1, with TRBD1 matching 8 bases. This CDR3 contains 14 residues. The J segment lost 1 base and the V segment lost 5 bases, leaving 3 bases of the junction unmatched. The germline gives CDR1 MNHEY, CDR2 SVGAGI. CDR3 coding DNA: TGTGCCAGCAGTAAGACAGGGGCGAACACTGAAGCTTTCTTT. Its translation is CASSKTGANTEAFF.